The entry below gives a single TCR beta chain sequence along with its context. Its antigen is unknown. V was cut by 2 bases and J by 7 bases, with 9 bases left in between. CDR1 is WNHNN and CDR2 is SYGVQD in the germline V gene (reference sequence). The CDR3 has 13 amino acids. The data originate from a study of cytomegalovirus exposure and HLA in healthy donors. PCR involved 60 Vbeta and 13 Jbeta primers. Profiling relied on immunoSEQ multiplex PCR, and the TCRdb table lists in-frame clones only, not all of them. The data show 110,000 to 150,000 clones, 65% to 85% seen once. Study-wide findings and caveats: Earlier analysis looked at TCR beta V segments, and most were productive about 90% or about 30% of the time.

The sequenced sample consisted of PBMCs. This TCR came from a woman in her 40s in good health and CMV-seropositive. The V gene is TRBV10-1, the J gene TRBJ1-5; D gene uncertain. In DNA form, the CDR3 reads TGCGCCAGCAGTGAGCAGGTCAGCCAGCCCCAGCATTTT. This encodes CASSEQVSQPQHF.